This T cell receptor beta chain was obtained from a study of blood T cell repertoires in COVID-19. As handled by the study authors: Nucleated cell number was recorded as an estimate derived from reference gene primer amplification. Sequencing used immunoSEQ multiplex PCR; TCRdb keeps in-frame clones, though not all of them. V and J calls plus clone size are reproduced from that table; the DNA served to infer D and trimming. The sample includes approximately 210,000 clones, around 89% of them seen just once. CDR3 length equals 12 residues. Germline V lookup: CDR1 MDHEN, CDR2 SYDVKM. Trimming cost V 2 bases and J 5 bases, with 7 bases left between them.

Sequencing was carried out using PBMCs or T cells enriched from blood (not recorded which). This clonotype originated in a woman in her late teens or twenties who had recovered from COVID-19. This chain joins TRBV28 and TRBJ2-7; D call uncertain. This CDR3 is CASSLIVHEQYF. The CDR3 DNA reads TGTGCCAGCAGTTTAATAGTCCACGAGCAGTACTTC.